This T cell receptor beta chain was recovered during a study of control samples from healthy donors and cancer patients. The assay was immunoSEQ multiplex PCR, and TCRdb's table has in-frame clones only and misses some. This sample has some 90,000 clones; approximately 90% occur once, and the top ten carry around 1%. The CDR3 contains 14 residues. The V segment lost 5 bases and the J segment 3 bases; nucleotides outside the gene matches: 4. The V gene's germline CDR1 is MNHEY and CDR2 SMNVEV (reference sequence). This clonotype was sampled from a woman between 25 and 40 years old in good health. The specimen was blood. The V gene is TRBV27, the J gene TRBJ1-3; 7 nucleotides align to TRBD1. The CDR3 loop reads CASSLTGHGNTIYF. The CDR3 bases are TGTGCCAGCAGTCTGACAGGGCATGGAAACACCATATATTTT.